The clone carrying this TCR beta chain showed up just a few times. Only in-frame clones appear in the TCRdb table, and some are missing; sequencing was by immunoSEQ multiplex PCR. The table has 110,000 or so clones, about 63% seen once; the top ten hold just under 25%. The source of the sample is a study of shared clonotypes between healthy human individuals. Per germline, CDR1 ENHRY and CDR2 SYGVKD. The CDR3 runs to 13 residues. With 2 bases removed from V and 10 bases from J, the gap between germline ends came to 9 bases. The genes are TRBV10-3 and TRBJ1-6; no clear D. The receptor was isolated from a woman aged 25-40 years in good health. Sequencing used memory CD8+ T cells sorted from blood. Subset given: CD45RO+ cells pooled with CCR7-negative TemRA cells. CDR3 region: CAISEPGVSPLHF. The CDR3 nucleotides read TGTGCCATCAGTGAGCCAGGAGTCTCACCCCTCCACTTT.